This T cell receptor (beta chain) came from a study of cytomegalovirus exposure and HLA in healthy donors (dated by TCRdb to the late 2010s). For the study in its entirety: An earlier analysis of fewer than 750 of the donors reported 250 to 300 Gb of sequence data and around 120 million unique TCR beta sequences obtained from around 180 million T cells. Roughly 300 gigabases of sequencing data and approximately 85 million unique TCR sequences were included in an early release covering 550 to 800 HLA-typed donors. Of the roughly 420 genotyped donors, approximately 81% were placed in the genetic ancestry cluster associated with self-reported Caucasian donors. The aim of the study was to test whether cataloging public T cell receptors could identify signatures of past pathogen exposure. The study profiled the T cell repertoires of hundreds of subjects by immunosequencing and related them to cytomegalovirus serostatus. Along with the approximately 700-subject first cohort, a separate validation cohort of over a hundred different subjects was used. High-throughput TCR immunosequencing, statistical association of individual TCRs with disease status, and machine learning were combined to predict cytomegalovirus infection status. A later analysis re-examined previously published TCR beta repertoires from several hundred donors and added high-resolution HLA genotyping to investigate patterns of TCR occurrence. Rather than using new phenotypic data, the later analysis identified candidate immune exposures from TCR beta sequences and from how often those sequences occurred across donors. An earlier analysis of approximately 640 of the donors applied high-throughput TCR beta sequencing to assess whether each TCR beta V gene segment acted as functional or pseudogenic. Donor age, sex, ethnicity and CMV serostatus were compiled together with the repertoire data. A later genetic analysis took genome-wide SNP genotypes for 398 of the 666 donors and used that subset as a discovery cohort. Every discovery cohort repertoire had been produced on one sequencing platform. Both class I and class II loci were covered by HLA typing, at four-digit resolution. The number of donors typed differed by locus, with 629-630 for A, B, C, DRB1 and DQB1, more than 500 for DQA1, under 610 for DPA1, and around 460 for DPB1. Four to six DR-DQ haplotypes were handled as single units for association and clustering because linkage in the cohort was strong. Across 300 to 500 genotyped donors of the cohort, an average of 235,054 unique TCR beta nucleotide sequences per donor were sequenced, and roughly 20% of those sequences were non-productive. Study-wide findings and limitations: In a later analysis, 15,000 to 20,000 TCR beta sequences were associated with specific HLA alleles at a false discovery rate of 0.05. The only immune exposure information available for the cohort was CMV serostatus. According to a later analysis, most CMV-associated TCR beta chains appeared to be HLA-restricted, and the HLA associations seemed to be driven largely by CMV exposure. A group of highly shared sequence variants was considered likely to be a technical artifact of the sequencing pipeline. An earlier analysis of 450 to 750 of the donors showed that most TCR beta V segments appeared in productive rearrangements either about 87% or about 30% of the time, which broadly matched IMGT annotations. A later analysis found that TCR association rates varied across HLA loci, with DRB1 alleles showing the most associated TCRs and HLA-C alleles the fewest. Most TCR sequences were seen in very few donors, while some public TCRs were found in many individuals. Because HLA typing was missing for some donors at each locus, association tests included only the typed subset. Because counts were too low, seventeen rarely observed V segments, including chromosome 9 orphons, were excluded from the earlier analysis of about 500 of the donors. The study listed approximately 150 TCR beta chains as associated with cytomegalovirus. A few of the identified cytomegalovirus-associated TCR beta chains were confirmed in vitro to be specific for cytomegalovirus antigens. According to the authors, the approach could potentially be generalized to other disease states and immunological phenotypes. Correlated functional status among segregating V segments might be attributable to linkage disequilibrium, but an unknown experimental factor could not be ruled out. Assigning TCR associations to individual alleles was difficult when HLA alleles, especially DR and DQ, strongly co-occurred. Only TCR beta chains were sequenced in this cohort, and the absence of alpha or paired-chain data limited detectable features. Compared with equally common non-associated chains, HLA-associated TCR beta chains in a later analysis were more clonally expanded and had lower generation probabilities. Cytomegalovirus status was reported to be diagnosed by the classifier with high specificity and sensitivity in both the original and validation cohorts. The 87-base-pair reads could not distinguish some IMGT-functional V segments, including TRBV6-2 and TRBV6-3, so those segments were excluded. A further reported finding was that TCR beta sequences accurately predicted the HLA-A and HLA-B alleles for most subjects in the first cohort. Compared with the roughly 670-donor mean, donors in an Asian-associated ancestry cluster had fewer N-insertions in productive TCRs, according to a later genetic analysis. Roughly uniform sequencing depth across donors was assumed in presence/absence analyses, although this assumption may not hold. In a later genetic analysis, a missense DCLRE1C variant was associated with V-gene and J-gene trimming of TCR beta chains, and the association was replicated in an independent cohort. Several of the top co-occurrence clusters appeared to be linked to parvovirus B19, influenza, CMV and Epstein-Barr virus, according to a later analysis.

The cohort consisted of 666 healthy bone marrow donors. All cohort members were sampled while nominally healthy, although unrecorded immune exposures were likely present. The donor was CMV seronegative and was included in the group of 352 seronegative cohort members. Each donor provided a peripheral blood sample, and peripheral blood mononuclear cells were used for TCR beta sequencing. The Qiagen DNeasy Blood Extraction Kit was used to extract genomic DNA from the blood cell samples. Worth noting for this clone: The clone's antigen remains unknown. Base quality data are lacking; no much larger clone is found one base away.

Receptors were amplified or captured by the immunoSEQ multiplex PCR assay. A mixture of 60 forward primers for TCR Vbeta segments and 13 reverse primers for TCR Jbeta segments was used in the multiplex PCR. A multiplex PCR assay on genomic DNA amplified the CDR3 region of rearranged TCR beta genes. The amplified TCR beta libraries were sequenced on the Illumina HiSeq System as 87-base-pair reads. For the original study's pipeline: In a later analysis, tens of millions of unique TCR beta chains were counted across the approximately 670 repertoires, and about 10 million of these chains were shared by at least two donors. A nearest-neighbor algorithm error-corrected the raw reads and collapsed the reads into unique sequences, merging closely related sequences to remove PCR and sequencing errors. V, D and J gene segments were assigned by aligning CDR3 sequences to IMGT reference sequences. Each retained sequence needed at least a six-nucleotide match to both a V gene segment and a J gene segment. A rearrangement was called productive if the CDR3 had no stop codons and remained in frame with V and J, and every other rearrangement was called non-productive. Following IMGT convention, CDR3 was defined as the stretch from the second conserved V-encoded cysteine to the conserved J-encoded phenylalanine. The earlier analysis of some 550 of the donors excluded any sequence lacking an unambiguous match to a single V gene segment. An earlier analysis of 587 of the donors classified V segments as functional when productive rearrangements were above 56.7% and as segregating when the standard deviation between donors was above 5%. A statistical classification framework was built to diagnose cytomegalovirus status from the catalog of TCR beta chain sequences. In a later analysis, TCR nucleotide sequences were compared against IMGT/GENE-DB human TR gene sequences so that V and J genes could be assigned. The TCRdist pipeline was used in a later analysis to assign CDR3 sequences and most-parsimonious VDJ recombination scenarios. A later analysis defined each TCR beta chain by its CDR3 amino acid sequence plus V-gene family, and excluded reads lacking a unique V-gene family. To address suspected cross-contamination and a sequencing artifact, a later analysis removed under 600 highly shared, low-generation-probability nucleotide sequences. In a later analysis, a clonal expansion index for each public chain was calculated from normalized within-repertoire ranks of inferred template counts. In a later analysis, generation probabilities were computed using a VDJ recombination model fitted to out-of-frame rearrangements, and the results were checked against IGoR. In a later analysis, hypergeometric tests were used to score TCR-TCR, TCR-HLA and TCR-CMV co-occurrence, with a repertoire-size bias correction applied to TCR pairs. A later analysis estimated false discovery rates by permuting HLA or CMV assignments 20 times. In a later analysis, co-occurring TCRs were grouped using DBSCAN, with TCRdist sequence similarity added in when clustering inside HLA-allele-positive subsets. Co-occurrence clustering excluded repertoires with fewer than 30,000 or more than 120,000 public chains, plus five with anomalous nucleotide sharing. As stored in TCRdb, this immuneACCESS dataset retains in-frame rearrangements with V and J assigned. A fraction of the clones does not appear; measured against another copy, unresolved V genes explain less than half of the discrepancy, and the remainder lacks a known reason. Clonal size and the V and J genes are those of that table, whereas D and trimming came from the DNA. In this sample the table shows some 120,000 clones, approximately 79% of which occur a single time. Jointly, the top ten make up around 3.7% of the sample.

Taken from cysteine to phenylalanine, the CDR3 has 18 residues. Only the CDR3 part of the read is kept: 54 bases, read in frame from the first base. Relative to germline, V is missing 6 bases and J is missing 4 bases, with 18 bases of the junction outside any gene match. As encoded in the germline V gene, CDR1 is LGHNA while CDR2 is YNFKEQ. This clonotype was obtained from a young man in good health and CMV-seronegative. The sample taken for sequencing was PBMCs. Rearrangement joined TRBV4-2 to TRBJ2-5, with TRBD2 identical over 9 junction bases. CDR3 region: CASSPSSTRSAGGETQYF. At the DNA level, the sequence is TGTGCCAGCAGTCCCAGCAGTACGCGATCAGCGGGGGGAGAGACCCAGTACTTC.